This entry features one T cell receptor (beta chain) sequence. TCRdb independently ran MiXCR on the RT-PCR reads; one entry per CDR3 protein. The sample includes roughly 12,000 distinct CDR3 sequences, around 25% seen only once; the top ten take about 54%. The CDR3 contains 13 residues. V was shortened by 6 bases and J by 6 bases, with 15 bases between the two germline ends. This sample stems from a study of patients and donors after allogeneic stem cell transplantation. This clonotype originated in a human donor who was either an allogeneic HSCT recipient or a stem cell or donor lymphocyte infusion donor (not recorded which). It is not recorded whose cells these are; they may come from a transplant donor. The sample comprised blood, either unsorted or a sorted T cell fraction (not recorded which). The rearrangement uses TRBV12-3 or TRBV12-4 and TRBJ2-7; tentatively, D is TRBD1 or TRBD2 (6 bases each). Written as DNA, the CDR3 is TGTGCCAGCAGAGTAGGGGGAGGCGGCGAGCAGTACTTC. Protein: CASRVGGGGEQYF.